One sample yielded the 21 T cell receptor beta chains listed below, sequenced in a study of blood T cells in healthy people across ages. For the second PCR, which ran for about 6 to 11 cycles, a sample-barcoded 5' primer and a J-beta primer mix were used. TCRdb analysed the 5' RACE reads with MiXCR anew, one entry per CDR3 protein. Found here are 2 million or so distinct CDR3 sequences, about 50% of them singletons; the top ten hold over 2%. What was sequenced was blood. The receptors were gathered from a woman aged 40 to 49 in good health.

The CDR3 DNA sequence: TGTGCCAGCAGCGCAATAACAGGGTCTAGCACAGATACGCAGTATTTT. Translating gives CASSAITGSSTDTQYF. This chain joins TRBV5-6 and TRBJ2-3; weak D call: TRBD1 (6 bases). The CDR3 has 16 amino acids. V shed 4 bases and J shed 0 bases, with 15 bases lying between them. Per germline, CDR1 SGHDT and CDR2 YYEEEE.

This chain joins TRBV4-2 and TRBJ1-2; tentative D call: TRBD1 (6 bases). Germline CDR1 LGHNA, CDR2 YNFKEQ. The V gene lost 4 bases and the J gene lost 6 bases, with 18 bases spanning the gap. The length of the CDR3 is 15 residues. Here the CDR3 DNA reads TGTGCCAGCAGCCGAACCCTTGGGCAGGGGAATGGCTACACCTTC. This encodes CASSRTLGQGNGYTF.

The chain recombines TRBV18 with TRBJ2-5; 10 bases align to TRBD2. The CDR3 has 17 amino acids. The germline V gene has CDR1 KGHSH and CDR2 LQKENI. Trimming removed 2 bases from V and 11 bases from J; junction bases left unmatched: 17. CDR3 sequence (DNA): TGTGCCAGCTCACCAAACCCAGTCGTACTAGCGGGGAATGAGCAGTACTTC. Protein product: CASSPNPVVLAGNEQYF.

The chain links TRBV28 to TRBJ2-5; 7 nucleotides agree with TRBD2. The DNA end is more similar to TRBJ2-7, so the J call may be wrong. CDR1 and CDR2 (germline): MDHEN, SYDVKM. This CDR3 has 16 amino acids. CDR3 sequence (DNA): TGTGCCAGCAGCCGCCCACGGGGCGGGGGTGCCTACGAGCAGTACTTC. It specifies CASSRPRGGGAYEQYF.

For the CDR3, the DNA is TGTGCCAGCAGCCAAGGGCGGGCAGGGGGCACCCACCAGCCCCAGCATTTT. Protein sequence: CASSQGRAGGTHQPQHF. The gene calls are TRBV4-2 and TRBJ1-5; 8 bases are a match to TRBD1. The CDR3 runs 17 residues. Per germline, CDR1 LGHNA and CDR2 YNFKEQ. Germline trimming cut 1 base from V and 7 bases from J; bases unmatched to any gene: 12.

This sequence joins TRBV9 and TRBJ2-3; the D gene is possibly TRBD1 (5 bases). The CDR3 sequence is 16 residues long. V lost 4 bases and J lost 0, with 15 bases in between. Germline CDR1 SGDLS, CDR2 YYNGEE. In DNA form, the CDR3 reads TGTGCCAGCAGCCAAGGGCAGGGCCAAAGCACAGATACGCAGTATTTT. Translating gives CASSQGQGQSTDTQYF.

This CDR3 reads CASSHWDSSYEQYF. The CDR3 DNA is TGTGCCAGCAGTCACTGGGACAGCTCCTACGAGCAGTACTTC. This rearrangement joins TRBV12-3 or TRBV12-4 to TRBJ2-7, with 7 bases that match TRBD1. The CDR3 is made up of 14 amino acids. V gave up 5 bases and J gave up 0 bases; unmatched junction bases: 4.

This clonotype has a handful of counts. The chain couples TRBV20-1 to TRBJ2-3; D is possibly TRBD1 (6 bases). This CDR3 has 14 residues. V was trimmed by 6 bases and J by 0 bases, leaving 13 bases between them. Germline V gene lookup returns CDR1 DFQATT and CDR2 SNEGSKA (reference sequence). The CDR3 sequence: CSASVGASTDTQYF. The CDR3 DNA sequence: TGCAGTGCGTCAGTGGGGGCTAGCACAGATACGCAGTATTTT.

DNA for the CDR3: TGCAGCGTGGACAGCCTGAACACTGAAGCTTTCTTT. This translates into CSVDSLNTEAFF. This chain joins TRBV29-1 and TRBJ1-1; D is perhaps TRBD1 (6 bases). V gave up 6 bases and J gave up 0 bases, with 8 bases separating them. CDR1 is SQVTM, CDR2 ANQGSEA, per germline. The length of the CDR3 is 12 residues.

J is TRBJ2-7 and V is TRBV4-2; the match to TRBD2 covers 7 bases. The CDR3 loop spans 15 amino acids. V gave up 2 bases and J gave up 5 bases; unmatched junction bases: 9. Germline V gene sequence: CDR1 LGHNA, CDR2 YNFKEQ. The CDR3 loop reads CASSQLPSGSDEQYF. In DNA, the CDR3 is TGTGCCAGCAGCCAACTCCCTAGCGGCAGCGACGAGCAGTACTTC.

This clonotype was counted a few times. This chain connects TRBV7-9 to TRBJ2-7; no reliable D call. Germline-derived CDR1 and CDR2 are SEHNR and FQNEAQ (reference sequence). The CDR3 loop spans 14 amino acids. The ends were cut back, 4 bases at V and 3 bases at J, with 13 bases in the middle. Here the CDR3 DNA reads TGTGCCAGCAGCTCCTGGGATTTATTCTACGAGCAGTACTTC. Residues: CASSSWDLFYEQYF.

On this clonotype itself: At one boundary the junction diverges from the germline segment, which might be a read error. The rearrangement uses TRBV20-1 and TRBJ2-6; D is unclear. Per germline, CDR1 DFQATT and CDR2 SNEGSKA (reference sequence). The CDR3 consists of 16 residues. CDR3: CSARVSRSSEANVLTF. CDR3 DNA sequence: TGCAGTGCTAGAGTCTCCCGGAGCTCTGAGGCCAACGTCCTGACTTTC.

This clonotype was detected a few times. The rearrangement joins TRBV7-2 to TRBJ1-2; 8 positions agree with TRBD1. From germline, CDR1 is SGHTA and CDR2 FQGNSA. This CDR3 is 14 amino acids long. V shed 7 bases and J 8 bases; nucleotides not matched to a gene: 12. CDR3 loop: CASTKDRVARGYTF. CDR3 nucleotide sequence: TGTGCCAGCACCAAGGACAGGGTCGCGCGGGGCTACACCTTC.

The chain joins TRBV7-2 to TRBJ2-5; D may match TRBD1 or TRBD2 (5 bases each). The CDR3 runs to 13 residues. Germline CDR1 and CDR2: SGHTA and FQGNSA. V lost 4 bases to trimming and J lost 8 bases, with 14 bases between them. The CDR3 sequence: CASSYGALETQYF. CDR3 nucleotide sequence: TGTGCCAGCAGCTACGGGGCCTTAGAAACCCAGTACTTC. The full variable domain, with the rest looked up from reference TRBV7-2 and TRBJ2-5, is GAGVSQSPSNKVTEKGKDVELRCDPISGHTALYWYRQSLGQGLEFLIYFQGNSAPDKSGLPSDRFSAERTGGSVSTLTIQRTQQEDSAVYLCASSYGALETQYFGPGTRLLVL.

The V and J genes are TRBV7-2 and TRBJ2-7; D is tentatively TRBD1 or TRBD2 (5 bases each). Trimming shortened V by 3 bases and J by 6 bases, and 15 bases separated the two germline ends. From germline, CDR1 is SGHTA and CDR2 FQGNSA. The CDR3 totals 14 residues. The CDR3 protein is CASSLVGTNFEQYF. DNA for the CDR3: TGTGCCAGCAGCTTGGTGGGGACGAATTTCGAGCAGTACTTC.

Comments on this clonotype: Sequence at one end of the junction differs from germline and may be a read error. The V call is TRBV27, the J call TRBJ2-1, with 11 bases lining up with TRBD1. CDR1 and CDR2 from the germline V gene are MNHEY and SMNVEV (reference sequence). The CDR3 consists of 16 residues. The CDR3 DNA reads TGTACCAGCAGTCCGGGACAGGGGGACTCCTACAATGAGCAGTTCTTC. This gives the protein CTSSPGQGDSYNEQFF.

This clonotype was seen a handful of times. This chain uses TRBV11-2 with TRBJ2-1; 14 bases are shared with TRBD2. The germline CDR1 and CDR2 sequences are SGHAT and FQNNGV. V lost 4 bases, J lost 0 bases, and 8 bases stayed unmatched. CDR3 length: 19 amino acids. The CDR3 coding sequence is TGTGCCAGCAGCTCGATTCGACTAGCGGGGGGGAGCTCCTACAATGAGCAGTTCTTC. It is translated as CASSSIRLAGGSSYNEQFF.

The V call is TRBV27, the J call TRBJ2-3; a possible D gene is TRBD1 (6 bases). V shed 1 base and J shed 0 bases, with 17 bases lying between them. Germline CDR1 and CDR2: MNHEY and SMNVEV (reference sequence). CDR3 length: 18 amino acids. This CDR3 reads CASSLLGLSTGSTDTQYF. The CDR3 DNA sequence: TGTGCCAGCAGTTTATTAGGATTGTCGACAGGCAGCACAGATACGCAGTATTTT.

The CDR3 is CSARATGGFQGTTDTQYF. CDR3 nucleotide sequence: TGCAGTGCTAGAGCCACCGGGGGATTCCAGGGGACCACAGATACGCAGTATTTT. The rearrangement uses TRBV20-1 and TRBJ2-3; D may be TRBD1 or TRBD2 (6 bases each). CDR1 DFQATT and CDR2 SNEGSKA come from the germline V gene (reference sequence). V gave up 1 base and J gave up 2 bases, with 22 bases separating them. The CDR3 covers 18 residues.

J is TRBJ2-4 and V is TRBV7-2; the match to TRBD2 covers 8 bases. Germline values: CDR1 SGHTA, CDR2 FQGNSA. V was clipped by 5 bases and J by 4 bases; unmatched bases: 7. The CDR3 runs 15 residues. The CDR3 reads CASSPPAGGKNIQYF. The DNA for the CDR3 is TGTGCCAGCAGCCCCCCCGCGGGGGGAAAAAACATTCAGTACTTC. Combining the CDR3 with reference TRBV7-2 and TRBJ2-4 gives the whole variable domain GAGVSQSPSNKVTEKGKDVELRCDPISGHTALYWYRQSLGQGLEFLIYFQGNSAPDKSGLPSDRFSAERTGGSVSTLTIQRTQQEDSAVYLCASSPPAGGKNIQYFGAGTRLSVL.

The chain employs TRBV7-9 and TRBJ2-1; D is undetermined. Trimming pared 9 bases from V and 0 bases from J, leaving 12 bases between. Germline values: CDR1 SEHNR, CDR2 FQNEAQ (reference sequence). The CDR3 length is 14 residues. The CDR3 here is CARSATSSYNEQFF. Here the CDR3 DNA reads TGTGCCAGGAGCGCGACAAGCTCCTACAATGAGCAGTTCTTC.